The clone carrying this T cell receptor beta chain was recorded a few times. This CDR3 is 15 amino acids long. Germline CDR1 reads KGHSH; CDR2 reads LQKENI. Trimming removed 3 bases from V and 5 bases from J; junction bases left unmatched: 8. Time point of the sample: newly diagnosed, previously untreated cHL patient sample. Purification of CD4+ T cells from thawed PBMCs was achieved by magnetic negative selection. This entry is derived from a study of PD-1 blockade in classical Hodgkin lymphoma. Measured with immunoSEQ multiplex PCR; TCRdb has only the in-frame clones, and not every one. The sample contains about 24,000 clones, 75% to 95% of which appear only once.

The receptor's source is a human donor with classical Hodgkin lymphoma. The rearrangement uses TRBV18 and TRBJ1-2; 8 bases align to TRBD1. Sequenced: CD4+ T cells from blood. The CDR3 DNA sequence: TGTGCCAGCTCACCGACCCGGACAGGGCCTTATGGCTACACCTTC. This sequence encodes CASSPTRTGPYGYTF.